The clone carrying this T cell receptor (beta chain) was picked up many times. This CDR3 contains 12 residues. The germline gives CDR1 SNHLY, CDR2 FYNNEI. V was cut by 7 bases and J by 4 bases, with 8 bases left in between. The study enrolled patients aged 18 to 65 with newly diagnosed hyperthyroidism of under 2 months' duration. Clinical symptoms, serum thyroxine and TRAb, thyroid ultrasound and orbital computed tomography together formed the diagnostic basis. Fresh peripheral blood, approximately 10 ml, yielded the PBMCs. Regions amplified from RNA transcripts were the TCR beta CDR3 regions. With the HTBI primer set, the TCR CDR3 went through a first round of RT-PCR. TCRdb used MiXCR to reprocess the multiplex PCR reads, holding one entry per CDR3 protein. The table has around 690,000 distinct CDR3 sequences, approximately 15% seen once. This record belongs to a study of T cells in Graves' hyperthyroidism and ophthalmopathy.

The V gene is TRBV2, the J gene TRBJ1-3, with D unresolved. This sequence was found in a man aged 45-60 years with Graves' hyperthyroidism. Sequenced input: blood. This chain's CDR3 is CASIVQGNTIYF. In DNA form, the CDR3 reads TGTGCCAGCATTGTCCAGGGAAACACCATATATTTT.